This TCR beta chain was sequenced in a study of cytomegalovirus exposure and HLA in healthy donors. Whole-study findings and limits: CMV serostatus was the sole immune exposure information available. According to reports, the classifier identified cytomegalovirus status with high specificity and sensitivity.

Primers for the PCR totalled 60 Vbeta and 13 Jbeta. TCRdb's copy holds only in-frame clones and misses some; the assay was immunoSEQ multiplex PCR. The sample has about 43,000 clones, 63% seen once; the top ten hold 12%. The CDR3 length is 13 residues. The germline gives CDR1 MGHRA, CDR2 YSYEKL. As concerns this clone: Its antigen is as yet unknown. The junction does not match germline at one end; this may be a read error.

Sequences were obtained from PBMCs. The chain joins TRBV4-1 to TRBJ2-7; D not certain. The receptor was derived from a man aged 55 to 70 in good health and CMV-seropositive. The chain's CDR3 is CASSQVASYERYF. The CDR3 region has the DNA TGCGCCAGCAGCCAAGTGGCGAGCTACGAGCGGTACTTC.